This T cell receptor beta chain comes out of a study of blood T cell repertoires in COVID-19 (TCRdb year 2020). Describing the broader study: Samples covering the acute and convalescent phases of COVID-19 were provided by collaborators in the United States, Italy and Spain. The material from the prospective study consisted of cDNA or gDNA derived from T cells, B-cell-depleted T cells, or PBMCs. The dataset comprised deeply sampled blood TCRbeta repertoires from subjects exposed to, actively infected with, or recovered from COVID-19. The repertoires were released in a freely available public database intended as a resource for research on the immune response to SARS-CoV-2. Samples were obtained from the ongoing ImmuneRACE study (first 160 participants) and from approximately 1,200 subjects provided by 6 global collaborators. Nearly every sample came with metadata listing a de-identified subject ID, COVID-19 status, age in years and sex. Where available, HLA class I and class II types were taken from metadata supplied by the sample provider and were not determined by assay-based typing.

TCRbeta CDR3 regions were amplified from genomic DNA by means of the immunoSEQ Assay, a bias-controlled multiplex PCR. The study's own analysis went as follows. Nucleated cell counts per sample were estimated from amplification of reference gene primers within the assay. To quantify the absolute abundance of each unique TCRbeta CDR3 rearrangement, sequence reads were collapsed and filtered. Productive Simpson clonality was computed per sample as the square root of Simpson's diversity index over productive rearrangements. Here the immuneACCESS table is served through TCRdb, limited to in-frame sequences with V and J called. Missing clones are a known gap in these copies; in checked studies unresolved V genes cover under half, and the rest lacks a known reason. That table is the source of V, J and clone size, and D and trimming were worked out from the DNA. The table for this sample lists about 200,000 clones; over 75% of them were counted only once. The ten largest clones capture approximately 0.5% of the sample.

Broad study findings and their caveats: Clinical and demographic metadata were provided uncurated, with the amount varying by source and participant.

Collaborating institutions collected whole blood in K2EDTA tubes following their own protocols. For TCRbeta analysis, collaborator samples were shipped as frozen whole blood, as isolated PBMCs, or as DNA extracted from either sample type. The germline V gene (reference sequence) provides CDR1 GTSNPN and CDR2 SVGIG. The CDR3 runs 13 amino acids, cysteine and phenylalanine included. CDR3 DNA is the only sequence kept; it has 39 bases, read in frame from the first base. Between the V and J ends, shortened by 2 bases and 5 bases respectively, the junction contains 12 bases. As concerns this clone: Its antigen remains unidentified. No much larger clone is present one base from it, and per-base qualities are unavailable.

This TCR derives from a man aged 50 or older with acute or convalescent COVID-19. The sequence joins TRBV30 to TRBJ2-5; a tentative D match to TRBD2 spans 5 bases. Material for sequencing was peripheral blood. The CDR3 protein: CAWSRASWETQYF. The base sequence is TGTGCCTGGAGTAGGGCTAGCTGGGAGACCCAGTACTTC.